The sequence of this TCR beta chain was determined in a study of T-cell memory formation after mild COVID-19. Study overall: There were largely donor-specific TCR clusters.

With constant-segment primers, 5'RACE yielded cDNA libraries of TCR alpha and TCR beta that carried sample barcodes and UMIs. TCRdb fed the 5' RACE reads into MiXCR, producing one record per CDR3 protein. This table has almost 550,000 distinct CDR3 sequences, around 21% appearing once. Study observations and caveats: CD4/CD8 balance characterized clones contracting day 15 to 85, and CD4+ skew characterized later expanders.

A few counts support this clonotype. No antigen is known for it. V lost 1 base to trimming and J lost 8 bases; unmatched junction nucleotides: 8. The CDR3 runs 15 residues. Germline CDR1 SEHNR, CDR2 FQNEAQ (reference sequence). The rearrangement joins TRBV7-9 to TRBJ2-4; TRBD1 matches at 7 bases. Sequenced sample: PBMCs or a T cell subset sorted from them (not recorded which). This clonotype was sampled from an adult woman who had mild COVID-19 (a few samples of this study predate the infection). Cell type and time point are not known. This chain's CDR3 is CASSLGPQGVYIQYF. CDR3 nucleotide sequence: TGTGCCAGCAGCTTAGGCCCCCAGGGGGTCTACATTCAGTACTTC.